The present entry profiles one TCR beta chain with its context. Its antigen is not identified. The CDR3 loop spans 15 amino acids. Germline CDR1 and CDR2: LNHDA and SQIVND (reference sequence). V was clipped by 3 bases and J by 1 base, with 9 bases between them. The data belong to a study of shared clonotypes between healthy human individuals. Looking at the study overall: There were three CD4 naive, three CD4 memory, two CD8 naive and one CD8 memory plates per donor.

The protocol was immunoSEQ multiplex PCR, while the TCRdb copy is restricted to in-frame clones and leaves out a portion. The data hold a few hundred thousand clones, with roughly 97% observed a single time. Study-wide results and limits: What naive subsets generally showed was a larger estimated richness than memory subsets showed.

The genes are TRBV19 and TRBJ2-2, with no clear D. The TCR sequence derives from a woman aged 25-40 years in good health. Sequencing used naive CD4+ T cells sorted from blood. The subset denotes: CD45RA+ positively selected. In DNA form, the CDR3 reads TGTGCCAGTAGTATCAACAAGAAGAACACCGGGGAGCTGTTTTTT. Its protein product is CASSINKKNTGELFF.